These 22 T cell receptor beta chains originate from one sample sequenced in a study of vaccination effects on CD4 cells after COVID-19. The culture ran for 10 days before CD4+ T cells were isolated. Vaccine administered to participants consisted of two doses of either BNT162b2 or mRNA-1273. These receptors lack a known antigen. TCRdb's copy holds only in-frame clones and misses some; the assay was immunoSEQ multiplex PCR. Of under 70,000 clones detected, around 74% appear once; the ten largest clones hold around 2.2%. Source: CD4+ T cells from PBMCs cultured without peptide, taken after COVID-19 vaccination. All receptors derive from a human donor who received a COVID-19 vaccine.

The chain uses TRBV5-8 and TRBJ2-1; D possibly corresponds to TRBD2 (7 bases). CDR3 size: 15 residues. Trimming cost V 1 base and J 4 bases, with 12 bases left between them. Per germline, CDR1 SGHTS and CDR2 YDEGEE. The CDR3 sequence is CASSLSGGRYNEQFF. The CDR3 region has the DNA TGTGCCAGCAGCTTGTCCGGGGGGCGTTACAATGAGCAGTTCTTC.

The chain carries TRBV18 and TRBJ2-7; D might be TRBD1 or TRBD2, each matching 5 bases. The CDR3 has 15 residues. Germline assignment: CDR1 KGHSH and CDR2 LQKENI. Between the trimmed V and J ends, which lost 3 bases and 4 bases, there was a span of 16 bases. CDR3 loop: CASSPSAGRIYEQYV. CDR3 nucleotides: TGTGCCAGCTCACCGTCGGCAGGGAGAATATACGAGCAGTACGTC.

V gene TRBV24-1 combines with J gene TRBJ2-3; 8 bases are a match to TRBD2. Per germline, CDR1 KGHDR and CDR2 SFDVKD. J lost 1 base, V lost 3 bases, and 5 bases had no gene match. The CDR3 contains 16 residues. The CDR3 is CATSDPFSGGTDTQYF. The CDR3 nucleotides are TGTGCCACCAGTGATCCCTTTAGCGGGGGCACAGATACGCAGTATTTT.

The CDR3 nucleotides are TGTGCCAGCTCACCGATGCTAGGCCGTGAGGAGACCCAGTACTTC. Residues: CASSPMLGREETQYF. V usage is TRBV18 and J usage is TRBJ2-5; D gene unclear. Per germline, CDR1 KGHSH and CDR2 LQKENI. This CDR3 comprises 15 residues. Trimming removed 3 bases at V and 5 bases at J, with 16 bases between.

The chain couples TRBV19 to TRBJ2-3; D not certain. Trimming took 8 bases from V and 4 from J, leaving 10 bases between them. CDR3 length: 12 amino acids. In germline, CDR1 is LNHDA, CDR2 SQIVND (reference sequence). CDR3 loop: CASARYSDTQYF. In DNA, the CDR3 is TGTGCCAGTGCTAGATATTCAGATACGCAGTATTTT.

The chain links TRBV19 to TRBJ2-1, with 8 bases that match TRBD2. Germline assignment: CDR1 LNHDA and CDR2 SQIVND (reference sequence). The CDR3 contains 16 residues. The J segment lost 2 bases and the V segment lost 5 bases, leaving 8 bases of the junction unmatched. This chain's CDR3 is CASSSPKAGAYNEQFF. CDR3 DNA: TGTGCCAGTAGTTCCCCAAAAGCGGGGGCCTACAATGAGCAGTTCTTC.

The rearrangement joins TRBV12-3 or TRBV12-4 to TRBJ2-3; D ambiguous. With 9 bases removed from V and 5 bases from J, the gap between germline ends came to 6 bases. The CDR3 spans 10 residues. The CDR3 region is CARGRDTQYF. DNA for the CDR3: TGTGCCAGAGGACGAGATACGCAGTATTTT.

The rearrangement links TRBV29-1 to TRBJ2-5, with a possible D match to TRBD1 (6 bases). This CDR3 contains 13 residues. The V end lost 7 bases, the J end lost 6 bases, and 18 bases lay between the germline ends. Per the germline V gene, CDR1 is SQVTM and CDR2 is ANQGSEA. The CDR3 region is CSAQLLQGKTQYF. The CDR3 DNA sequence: TGCAGCGCACAACTCCTACAGGGAAAGACCCAGTACTTC. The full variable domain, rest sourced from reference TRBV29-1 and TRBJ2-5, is SAVISQKPSRDICQRGTSLTIQCQVDSQVTMMFWYRQQPGQSLTLIATANQGSEATYESGFVIDKFPISRPNLTFSTLTVSNMSPEDSSIYLCSAQLLQGKTQYFGPGTRLLVL.

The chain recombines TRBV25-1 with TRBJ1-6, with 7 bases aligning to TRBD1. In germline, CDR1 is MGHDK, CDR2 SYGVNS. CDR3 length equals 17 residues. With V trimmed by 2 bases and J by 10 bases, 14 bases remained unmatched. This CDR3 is CASSELQGVGVGSPLHF. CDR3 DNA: TGTGCCAGCAGTGAACTGCAGGGGGTTGGAGTTGGATCACCCCTCCACTTT.

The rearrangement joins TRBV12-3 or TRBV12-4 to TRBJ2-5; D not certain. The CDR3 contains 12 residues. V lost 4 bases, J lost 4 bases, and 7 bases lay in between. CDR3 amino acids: CASSSSRETQYF. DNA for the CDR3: TGTGCCAGCAGTTCCAGTAGAGAGACCCAGTACTTC.

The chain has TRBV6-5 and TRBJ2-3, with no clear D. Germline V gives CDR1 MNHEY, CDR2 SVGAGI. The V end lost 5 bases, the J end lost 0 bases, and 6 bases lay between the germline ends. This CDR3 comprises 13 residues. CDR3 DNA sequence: TGTGCCAGCAGTAACCCAAGCACAGATACGCAGTATTTT. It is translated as CASSNPSTDTQYF.

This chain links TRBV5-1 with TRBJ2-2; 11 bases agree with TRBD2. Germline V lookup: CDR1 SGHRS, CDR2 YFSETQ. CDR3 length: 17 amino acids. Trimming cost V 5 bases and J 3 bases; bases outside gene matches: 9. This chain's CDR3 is CASSIYGTSGYTGELFF. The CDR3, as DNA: TGCGCCAGCAGTATATACGGGACTAGCGGTTACACCGGGGAGCTGTTTTTT.

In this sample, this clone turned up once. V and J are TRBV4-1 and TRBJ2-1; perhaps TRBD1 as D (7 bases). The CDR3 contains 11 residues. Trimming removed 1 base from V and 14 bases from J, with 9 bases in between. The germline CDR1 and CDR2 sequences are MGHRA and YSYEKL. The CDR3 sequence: CASSQAGGKFF. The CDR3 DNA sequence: TGCGCCAGCAGCCAAGCAGGGGGGAAGTTCTTC.

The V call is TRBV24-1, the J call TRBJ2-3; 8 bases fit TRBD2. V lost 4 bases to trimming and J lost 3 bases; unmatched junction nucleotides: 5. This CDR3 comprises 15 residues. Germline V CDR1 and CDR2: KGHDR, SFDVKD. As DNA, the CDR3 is TGTGCCACCAGTGACCCGGGGGGGCCGACAGATACGCAGTATTTT. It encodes CATSDPGGPTDTQYF.

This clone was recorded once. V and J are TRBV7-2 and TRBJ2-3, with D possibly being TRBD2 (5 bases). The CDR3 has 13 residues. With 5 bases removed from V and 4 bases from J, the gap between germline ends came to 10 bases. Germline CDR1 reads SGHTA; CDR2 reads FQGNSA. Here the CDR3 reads CASSLAGSDTQYF. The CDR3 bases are TGTGCCAGCAGCCTCGCGGGCTCAGATACGCAGTATTTT.

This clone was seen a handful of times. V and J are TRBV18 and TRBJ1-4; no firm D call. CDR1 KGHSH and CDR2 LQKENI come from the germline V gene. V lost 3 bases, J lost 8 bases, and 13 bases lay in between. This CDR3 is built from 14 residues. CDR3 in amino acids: CASSPQRIGEKLFF. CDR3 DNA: TGTGCCAGCTCACCCCAGAGGATCGGAGAAAAACTGTTTTTT.

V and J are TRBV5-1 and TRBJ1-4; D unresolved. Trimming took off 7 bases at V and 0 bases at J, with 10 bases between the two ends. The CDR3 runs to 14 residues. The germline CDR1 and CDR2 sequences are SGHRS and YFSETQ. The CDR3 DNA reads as TGCGCCAGCGGCTACGGTGCAACTAATGAAAAACTGTTTTTT. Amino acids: CASGYGATNEKLFF.

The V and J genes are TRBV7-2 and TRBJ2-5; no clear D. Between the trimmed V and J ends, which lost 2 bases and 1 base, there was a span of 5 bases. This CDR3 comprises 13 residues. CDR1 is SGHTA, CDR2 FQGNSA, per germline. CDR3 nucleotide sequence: TGTGCCAGCAGCTTAAGGAGCCAAGAGACCCAGTACTTC. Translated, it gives CASSLRSQETQYF. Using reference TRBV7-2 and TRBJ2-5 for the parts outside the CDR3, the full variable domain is GAGVSQSPSNKVTEKGKDVELRCDPISGHTALYWYRQSLGQGLEFLIYFQGNSAPDKSGLPSDRFSAERTGGSVSTLTIQRTQQEDSAVYLCASSLRSQETQYFGPGTRLLVL.

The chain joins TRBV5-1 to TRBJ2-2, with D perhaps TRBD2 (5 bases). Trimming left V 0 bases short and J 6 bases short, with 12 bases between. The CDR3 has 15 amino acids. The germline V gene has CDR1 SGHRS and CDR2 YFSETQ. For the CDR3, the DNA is TGCGCCAGCAGCTTGGTCCATAGCGAGTCCGGGGAGCTGTTTTTT. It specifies CASSLVHSESGELFF.

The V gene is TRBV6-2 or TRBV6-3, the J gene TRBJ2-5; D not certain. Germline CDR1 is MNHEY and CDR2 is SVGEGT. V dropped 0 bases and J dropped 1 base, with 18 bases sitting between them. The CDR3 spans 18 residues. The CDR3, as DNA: TGTGCCAGCAGTTACTCGTTCCTCAGCGATAGGGCCCAAGAGACCCAGTACTTC. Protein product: CASSYSFLSDRAQETQYF.

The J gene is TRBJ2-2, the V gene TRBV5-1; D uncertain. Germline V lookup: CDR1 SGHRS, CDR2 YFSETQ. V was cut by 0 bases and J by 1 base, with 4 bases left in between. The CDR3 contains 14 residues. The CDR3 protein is CASSLGQNTGELFF. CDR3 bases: TGCGCCAGCAGCTTGGGACAGAACACCGGGGAGCTGTTTTTT.

CDR3 coding DNA: TGCAGTGCTAGTAACGCAGGGCAAGGCACAGATACGCAGTATTTT. Residues: CSASNAGQGTDTQYF. This rearrangement joins TRBV20-1 to TRBJ2-3, with D perhaps matching TRBD1 (5 bases). The CDR3 spans 15 residues. Trimming stripped 3 bases from V and 1 base from J, with 14 bases between. Germline CDR1 and CDR2: DFQATT and SNEGSKA (reference sequence).